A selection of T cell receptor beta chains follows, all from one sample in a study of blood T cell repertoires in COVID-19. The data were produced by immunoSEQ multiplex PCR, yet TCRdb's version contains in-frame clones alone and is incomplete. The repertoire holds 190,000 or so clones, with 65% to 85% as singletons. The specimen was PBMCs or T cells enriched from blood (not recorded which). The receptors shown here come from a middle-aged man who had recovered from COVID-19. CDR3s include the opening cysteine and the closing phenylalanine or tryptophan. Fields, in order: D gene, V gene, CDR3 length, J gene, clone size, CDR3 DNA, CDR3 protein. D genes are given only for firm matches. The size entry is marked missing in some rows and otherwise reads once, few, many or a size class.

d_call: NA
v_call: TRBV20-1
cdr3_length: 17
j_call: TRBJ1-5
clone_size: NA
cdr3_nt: TGCAGTGCTAGTCCCCAGGGCGCCAATTATAGCAATCAGCCCCAGCATTTT
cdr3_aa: CSASPQGANYSNQPQHF

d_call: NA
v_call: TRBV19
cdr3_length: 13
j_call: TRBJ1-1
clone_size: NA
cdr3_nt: TGTGCCAGTCGTACTACTTGGAACACTGAAGCTTTCTTT
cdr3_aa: CASRTTWNTEAFF

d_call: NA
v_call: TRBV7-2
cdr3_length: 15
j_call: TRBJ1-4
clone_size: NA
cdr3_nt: TGTGCCAGCAGCTTAATGGGGGGGCTTGGTGAAAAACTGTTTTTT
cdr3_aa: CASSLMGGLGEKLFF

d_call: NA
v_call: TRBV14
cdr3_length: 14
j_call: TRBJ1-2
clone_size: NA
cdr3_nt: TGTGCCAGCAGCCAAGCGCGGGGGTATCATGGCTACACCTTC
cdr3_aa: CASSQARGYHGYTF

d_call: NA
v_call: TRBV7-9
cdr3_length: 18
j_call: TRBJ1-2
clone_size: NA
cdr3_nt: TGTGCCAGCAGCTTAGCGTGGGCAGGGGACATATCTAACTATGGCTACACCTTC
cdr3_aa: CASSLAWAGDISNYGYTF

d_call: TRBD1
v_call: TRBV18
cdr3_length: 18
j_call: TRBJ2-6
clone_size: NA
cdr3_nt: TGTGCCAGCTCACCAGACCGGGACAGGGAATCTGGGGCCAACGTCCTGACTTTC
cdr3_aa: CASSPDRDRESGANVLTF

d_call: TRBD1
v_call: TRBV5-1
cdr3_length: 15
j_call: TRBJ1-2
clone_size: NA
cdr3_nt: TGCGCCAGCAGCCCGGGACAGGGACTCACCTATGGCTACACCTTC
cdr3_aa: CASSPGQGLTYGYTF

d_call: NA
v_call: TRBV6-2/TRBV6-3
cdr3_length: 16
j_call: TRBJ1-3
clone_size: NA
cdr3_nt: TGTGCCAGCAGTTACCTCCCGGGGGGAGGCCGAAACACCATATATTTT
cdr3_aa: CASSYLPGGGRNTIYF

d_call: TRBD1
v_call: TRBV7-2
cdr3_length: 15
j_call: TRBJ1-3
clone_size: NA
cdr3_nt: TGTGCCAGCAGCTTTACAGGGGGTAGTGGAAACACCATATATTTT
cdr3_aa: CASSFTGGSGNTIYF

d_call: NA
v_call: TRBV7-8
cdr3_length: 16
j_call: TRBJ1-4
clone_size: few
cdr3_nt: TGTGCCAGCAGCACCTTCCCAGGGTCCCGCAGTGAAAAACTGTTTTTT
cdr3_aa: CASSTFPGSRSEKLFF

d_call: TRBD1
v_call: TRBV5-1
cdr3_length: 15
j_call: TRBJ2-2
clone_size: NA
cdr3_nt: TGCGCCAGCAGACTTGGACAGGGGGTCGGCGGGGAGCTGTTTTTT
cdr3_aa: CASRLGQGVGGELFF

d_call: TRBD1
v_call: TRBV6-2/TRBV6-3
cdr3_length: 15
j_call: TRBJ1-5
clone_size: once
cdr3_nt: TGTGCCAGCAGGCCTTTTGGGACAGGGAATCAGCCCCAGCATTTT
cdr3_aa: CASRPFGTGNQPQHF

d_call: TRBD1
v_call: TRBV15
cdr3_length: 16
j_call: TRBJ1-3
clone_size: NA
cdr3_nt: TGTGCCACCAGCTCTAAGTTGGGACAGACTGGAAACACCATATATTTT
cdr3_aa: CATSSKLGQTGNTIYF

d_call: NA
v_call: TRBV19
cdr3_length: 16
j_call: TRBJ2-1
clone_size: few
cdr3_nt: TGTGCCAGTAGTGCCGTGGACGGGGGGCCTTACAATGAGCAGTTCTTC
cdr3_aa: CASSAVDGGPYNEQFF

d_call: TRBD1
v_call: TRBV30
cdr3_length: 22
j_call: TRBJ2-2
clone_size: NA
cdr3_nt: TGTGCCTGGAAGATAAAATTTGGTGGGATACAGGGGGCGTCAGGAGACACCGGGGAGCTGTTTTTT
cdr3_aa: CAWKIKFGGIQGASGDTGELFF

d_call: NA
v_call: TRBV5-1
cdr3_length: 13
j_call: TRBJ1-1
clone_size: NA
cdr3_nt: TGCGCCAGCAGGGCCCTTACGAACACTGAAGCTTTCTTT
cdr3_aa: CASRALTNTEAFF

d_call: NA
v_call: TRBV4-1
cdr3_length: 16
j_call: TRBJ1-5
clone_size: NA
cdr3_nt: TGCGCCAGCGGGCGGGACTCAGGACTGAGCAATCAGCCCCAGCATTTT
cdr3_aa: CASGRDSGLSNQPQHF

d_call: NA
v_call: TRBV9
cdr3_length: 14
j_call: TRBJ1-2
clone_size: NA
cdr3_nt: TGTGCCAGCAGCGTAGATCAGGGTGACTATGGCTACACCTTC
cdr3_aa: CASSVDQGDYGYTF

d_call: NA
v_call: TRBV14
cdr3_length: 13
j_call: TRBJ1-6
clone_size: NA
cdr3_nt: TGTGCCAGCAGCCAAGATAGGAGGGGCGCATCCCACTTT
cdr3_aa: CASSQDRRGASHF

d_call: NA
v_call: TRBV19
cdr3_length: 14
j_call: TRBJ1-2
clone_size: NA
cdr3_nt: TGTGCCAGTAGTCGGACAGCTCTTAACTATGGCTACACCTTC
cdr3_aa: CASSRTALNYGYTF

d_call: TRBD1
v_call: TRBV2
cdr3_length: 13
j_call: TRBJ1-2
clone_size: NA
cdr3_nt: TGTGCCAGCAGTGACAGGGGGGTCTATGGCTACACCTTC
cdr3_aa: CASSDRGVYGYTF

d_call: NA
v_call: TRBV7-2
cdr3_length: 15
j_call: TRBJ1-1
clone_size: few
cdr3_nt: TGTGCCAGCAGCTTAGTAATGAAGGGAGACACTGAAGCTTTCTTT
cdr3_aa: CASSLVMKGDTEAFF

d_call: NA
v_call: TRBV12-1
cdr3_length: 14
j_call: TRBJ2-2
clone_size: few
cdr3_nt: TGTGCCAGCAGCTTTGTGACTAACACCGGGGAGCTGTTTTTT
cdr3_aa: CASSFVTNTGELFF

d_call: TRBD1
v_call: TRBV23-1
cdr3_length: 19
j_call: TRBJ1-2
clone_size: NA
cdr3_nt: TGCGCCAGCAGTCAATCGCAGGGGGACAGGGAGTATGGCGGCTATGGCTACACCTTC
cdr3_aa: CASSQSQGDREYGGYGYTF

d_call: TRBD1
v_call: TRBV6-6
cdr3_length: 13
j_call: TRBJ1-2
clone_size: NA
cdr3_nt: TGTGCCAGCAGTTCGACAGGGGAAAATGGCTACACCTTC
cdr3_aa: CASSSTGENGYTF

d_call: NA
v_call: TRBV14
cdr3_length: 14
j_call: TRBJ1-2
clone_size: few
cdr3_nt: TGTGCCAGCAGCCCGCGGGCACAGGGCGGTGGCTACACCTTC
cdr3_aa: CASSPRAQGGGYTF

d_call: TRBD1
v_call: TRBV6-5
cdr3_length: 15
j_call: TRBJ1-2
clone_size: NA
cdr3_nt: TGTGCCAGCAGCCCACATTCACGGGACAGCTATGGCTACACCTTC
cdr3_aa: CASSPHSRDSYGYTF

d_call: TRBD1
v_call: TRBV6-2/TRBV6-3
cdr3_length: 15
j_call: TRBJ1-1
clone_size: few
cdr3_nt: TGTGCCAGCAGTCTATTGCCGGACAGGGGCTCAACGGATTTCTTT
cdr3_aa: CASSLLPDRGSTDFF

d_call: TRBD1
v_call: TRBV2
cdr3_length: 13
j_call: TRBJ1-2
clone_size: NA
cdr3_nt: TGTGCCAGCAGAGGGACAGGGGTGCGGGGCTACACCTTC
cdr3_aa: CASRGTGVRGYTF

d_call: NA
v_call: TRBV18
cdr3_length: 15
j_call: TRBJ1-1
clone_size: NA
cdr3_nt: TGTGCCAGCTCACCCGCCGCGTCCGCGGACACTGAAGCTTTCTTT
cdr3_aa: CASSPAASADTEAFF

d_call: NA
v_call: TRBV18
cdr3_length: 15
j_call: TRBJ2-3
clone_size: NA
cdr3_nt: TGTGCCAGCTCACGGATGGCGACTAGCACAGATACGCAGTATTTT
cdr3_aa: CASSRMATSTDTQYF

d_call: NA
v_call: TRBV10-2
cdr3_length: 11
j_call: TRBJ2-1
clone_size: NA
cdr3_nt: TGCGCCAGCAATTTGGGCGATGAGCAGTTCTTC
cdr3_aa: CASNLGDEQFF

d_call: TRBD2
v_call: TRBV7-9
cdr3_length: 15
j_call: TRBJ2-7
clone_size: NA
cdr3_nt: TGTGCCAGCAGCTCCGGACTAGCGGGGGCCTACGAGCAGTACTTC
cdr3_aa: CASSSGLAGAYEQYF

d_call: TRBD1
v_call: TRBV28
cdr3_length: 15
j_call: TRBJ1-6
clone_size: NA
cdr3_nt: TGTGCCACCGAACCCCTGGACAGGGTGGGTTCACCCCTCCACTTT
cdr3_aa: CATEPLDRVGSPLHF

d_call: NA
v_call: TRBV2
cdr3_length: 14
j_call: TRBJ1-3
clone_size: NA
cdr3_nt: TGTGCCAGCAGAGCGACAGCTTCTGGAAACACCATATATTTT
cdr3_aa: CASRATASGNTIYF

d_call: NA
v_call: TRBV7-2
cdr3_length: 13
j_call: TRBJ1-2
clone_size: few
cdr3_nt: TGTGCCAGCAGCTTAGGAACAGGGCGCGGCTACACCTTC
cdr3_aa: CASSLGTGRGYTF

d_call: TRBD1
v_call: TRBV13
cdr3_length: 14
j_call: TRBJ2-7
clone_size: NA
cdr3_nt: TGTGCCAGCAGCGCGGACAGGGGGACGGGCGAGCAGTACTTC
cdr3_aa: CASSADRGTGEQYF